The text below deals with one T cell receptor (beta chain). The junction differs from germline at one of its ends, possibly a read error. Noted time point: patch test 3, about 24 weeks after DPC sensitization. As to treatment: therapeutic diphenylcyclopropenone sensitization with weekly scalp DPC. This specimen belongs to a study of human T cells and chemical hapten exposure. Whole-study context: Reading of the patch tests, which applied 0.01% DPC to the upper back, occurred at 6 days.

For the library, individual cDNA molecules each received unique molecular identifiers. Each CDR3 protein gets one entry after TCRdb re-called the RACE reads with MiXCR. The repertoire has some 97,000 distinct CDR3 sequences, roughly a quarter of them found once; the top ten carry 10%. The clonotype was recovered from a man aged 35-49 years with alopecia areata. Some clones in this sample may be carry-over from other donors' samples. The specimen comprised whole blood, sampled in connection with sensitization to the hapten diphenylcyclopropenone (DPC).

The CDR3 coding sequence is TGTGCCAGCAGCATCGGCCCCGGGACAGTTTCTGGAGCCAACGTCCTGACTTTC. Its protein product is CASSIGPGTVSGANVLTF. The rearrangement links TRBV7-9 to TRBJ2-6; TRBD1 matches at 7 bases. Germline assignment: CDR1 SEHNR and CDR2 FQNEAQ (reference sequence). This CDR3 contains 18 residues.